This T cell receptor (beta chain) was identified during a study of T cells in localized non-small cell lung cancer. Germline CDR1 SGDLS, CDR2 YYNGEE. Trimming removed 5 bases from V and 2 bases from J, with 11 bases in between. The CDR3 sequence is 14 residues long. Sequencing was performed with immunoSEQ multiplex PCR; in TCRdb, only in-frame clones are kept and a portion is missing. This table holds about 40,000 clones, 80% to 85% found once. This chain uses TRBV9 with TRBJ1-5; TRBD1 might be the D (6 bases). This sample comprised peripheral blood mononuclear cells, obtained before any cancer treatment. The TCR sequence derives from a male donor aged 60 or over with stage II lung adenocarcinoma. The CDR3 is CASSQTGGNQPQHF. For the CDR3, the DNA is TGTGCCAGCAGTCAGACAGGTGGCAATCAGCCCCAGCATTTT. Looking up the rest from reference TRBV9 and TRBJ1-5 gives the full variable domain: DSGVTQTPKHLITATGQRVTLRCSPRSGDLSVYWYQQSLDQGLQFLIQYYNGEERAKGNILERFSAQQFPDLHSELNLSSLELGDSALYFCASSQTGGNQPQHFGDGTRLSIL.